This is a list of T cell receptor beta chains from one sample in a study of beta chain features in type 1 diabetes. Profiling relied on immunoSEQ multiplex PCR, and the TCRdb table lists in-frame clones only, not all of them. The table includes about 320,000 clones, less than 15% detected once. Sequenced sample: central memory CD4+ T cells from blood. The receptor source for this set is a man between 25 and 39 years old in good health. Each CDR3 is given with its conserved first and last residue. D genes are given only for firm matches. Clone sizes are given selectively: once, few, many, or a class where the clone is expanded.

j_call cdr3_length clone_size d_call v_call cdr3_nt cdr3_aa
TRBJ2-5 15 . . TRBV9 TGTGCCAGCAGCGTGACCCCCATAAGTGAAGAGACCCAGTACTTC CASSVTPISEETQYF
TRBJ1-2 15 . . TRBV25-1 TGTGCCAGCAGTGAACCGGGGAACACTAACTATGGCTACACCTTC CASSEPGNTNYGYTF
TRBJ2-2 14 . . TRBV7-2 TGTGCCAGCAGCTTAATGCCGAACACCGGGGAGCTGTTTTTT CASSLMPNTGELFF
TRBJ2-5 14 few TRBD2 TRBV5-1 TGCGCCAGCAGCTTGGCTAGCGGCCAAGAGACCCAGTACTTC CASSLASGQETQYF
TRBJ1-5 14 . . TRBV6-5 TGTGCCAGCAGTTACTCGCTTACAGCACGGCCCCAGCATTTT CASSYSLTARPQHF
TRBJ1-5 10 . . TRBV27 TGTGCCAGCAGTAATCAGCCCCAGCATTTT CASSNQPQHF
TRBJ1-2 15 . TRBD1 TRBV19 TGTGCCAGTAGGAACCCCGGGACAGGGATAGGGGGCTACACCTTC CASRNPGTGIGGYTF
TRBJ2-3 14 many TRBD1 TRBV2 TGTGCCAGCAGTCGTAGGACAGGACCAGATACGCAGTATTTT CASSRRTGPDTQYF
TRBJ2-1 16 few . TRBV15 TGTGCCACCAGCGCCACGACGGCTAGCTCCTACAATGAGCAGTTCTTC CATSATTASSYNEQFF
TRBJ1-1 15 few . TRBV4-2 TGTGCCAGCAGCCAAGATCGGGGGGTGAACACTGAAGCTTTCTTT CASSQDRGVNTEAFF
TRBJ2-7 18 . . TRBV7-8 TGTGCCAGCAGCTTAGCGCTGGGTGTCGCCAAGTCCTCCTACGAGCAGTACTTC CASSLALGVAKSSYEQYF
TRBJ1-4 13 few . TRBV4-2 TGTGCCAGCAGCCAAGAGGTTCGTGAAAAACTGTTTTTT CASSQEVREKLFF
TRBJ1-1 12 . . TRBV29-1 TGCAGCGTTGAAATCGGGAACACTGAAGCTTTCTTT CSVEIGNTEAFF